This T cell receptor beta chain was obtained from a study of regulatory T cells in long-lasting Graves disease. Time point indicated: newly diagnosed GD, antithyroid drugs for less than 3 months. PBMCs provided the RNA from which the TCR library was made. The CDR3 covers 14 residues. Trimming cost V 6 bases and J 2 bases; bases outside gene matches: 7. This clonotype was observed many times. Arm-PCR of CDR3 regions and iRepertoire HTBI primers were used to build TCR beta libraries. TCRdb re-derived calls from the multiplex PCR reads in MiXCR, one entry per CDR3 protein. The sample lists 500,000 or so distinct CDR3 sequences, 15% to 20% occurring once. The same data also contributed to another study, on T cells in Graves' hyperthyroidism and ophthalmopathy.

The rearrangement uses TRBV12-3 or TRBV12-4 and TRBJ2-7; 7 positions match TRBD2. Sequencing was performed on peripheral blood mononuclear cells (PBMCs), taken at new diagnosis, from a patient treated with antithyroid drugs. The sequence was collected from a man aged 35 to 55 with Graves disease. As DNA, the CDR3 is TGTGCCAGCAGCGACCCCGGGACTACCTACGAGCAGTACTTC. Amino acid sequence: CASSDPGTTYEQYF.